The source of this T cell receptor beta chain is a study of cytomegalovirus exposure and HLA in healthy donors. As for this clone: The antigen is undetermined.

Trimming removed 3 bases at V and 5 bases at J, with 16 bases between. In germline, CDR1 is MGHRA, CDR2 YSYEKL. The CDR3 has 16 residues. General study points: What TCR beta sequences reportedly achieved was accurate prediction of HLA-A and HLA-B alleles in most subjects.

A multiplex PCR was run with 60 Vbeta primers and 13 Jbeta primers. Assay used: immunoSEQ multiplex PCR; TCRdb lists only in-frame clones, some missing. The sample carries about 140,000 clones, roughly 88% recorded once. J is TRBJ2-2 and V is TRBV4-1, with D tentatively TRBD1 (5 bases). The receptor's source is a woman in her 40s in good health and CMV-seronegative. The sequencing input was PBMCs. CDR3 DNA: TGCGCCAGCAGCCAGTCTCCAGGGATCGAGACCGGGGAGCTGTTTTTT. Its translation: CASSQSPGIETGELFF.